The clone carrying this TCR beta chain was counted many times. Trimming pared 3 bases from V and 5 bases from J, leaving 17 bases between. Germline CDR1 DFQATT, CDR2 SNEGSKA (reference sequence). CDR3 length: 15 residues. This record comes from a study of identical twins. TCRdb used MiXCR to reprocess the 5' RACE reads, holding one entry per CDR3 protein. This sample has about 340,000 distinct CDR3 sequences; 9% to 15% occur once, and the top ten carry around 6.9%. These data also featured in a second study, about yellow fever vaccine responses in identical twins.

Sequencing was carried out using CD8+ T cells sorted from blood. This clonotype originated in a woman aged 18-30 years in good health. J is TRBJ2-1 and V is TRBV20-1; D might be TRBD1 (6 bases). The DNA for the CDR3 is TGCAGTGCTAGTAAGGGGGTGTTACAGGACAATGAGCAGTTCTTC. This sequence encodes CSASKGVLQDNEQFF.